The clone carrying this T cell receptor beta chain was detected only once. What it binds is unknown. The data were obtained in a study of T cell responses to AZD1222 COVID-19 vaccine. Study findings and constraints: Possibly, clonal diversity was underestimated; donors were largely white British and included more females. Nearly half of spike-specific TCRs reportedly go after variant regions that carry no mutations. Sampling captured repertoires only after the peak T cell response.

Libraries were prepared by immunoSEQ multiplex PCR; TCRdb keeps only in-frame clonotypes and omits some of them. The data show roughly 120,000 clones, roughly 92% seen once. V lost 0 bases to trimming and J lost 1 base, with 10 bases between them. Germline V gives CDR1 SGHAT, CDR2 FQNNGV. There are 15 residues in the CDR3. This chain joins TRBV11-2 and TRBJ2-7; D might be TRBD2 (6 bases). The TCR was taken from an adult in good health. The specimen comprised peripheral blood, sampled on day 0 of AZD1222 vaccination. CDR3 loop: CASSLEAGPSYEQYF. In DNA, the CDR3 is TGTGCCAGCAGCTTAGAGGCGGGACCGTCCTACGAGCAGTACTTC.